Presented here are 25 T cell receptor beta chains from one specimen sequenced in a study of a mutant IDH1 vaccine in newly diagnosed glioma. TCRdb's table, derived via immunoSEQ multiplex PCR, lists solely in-frame clones and lacks some. The sample includes around 62,000 clones, 75% to 90% of them seen just once. Time point in this sample: week 11, during vaccination. With topical imiquimod, each dose of the vaccine consisted of 300 ug of mutant IDH1 20-mer peptide. No antigens are known for them. Sequenced material: PBMCs, taken from a glioma patient whose treatment included an IDH1 peptide vaccine. These receptors were obtained from a man aged 40-49 years with glioma.

The chain recombines TRBV5-6 with TRBJ2-1; 9 bases match TRBD2. Trimming took 4 bases from V and 7 from J; bases not matched to a gene: 12. The CDR3 sequence is 16 residues long. Looked up from germline, CDR1 is SGHDT and CDR2 is YYEEEE. The CDR3 protein is CASSPPAAGGLNEQFF. The DNA for the CDR3 is TGTGCCAGCAGCCCACCGGCGGCGGGAGGGTTAAATGAGCAGTTCTTC.

This CDR3 is CASSSTSGGQNKNIQYF. The CDR3 DNA reads TGTGCCAGCAGCTCCACATCAGGGGGCCAGAACAAAAACATTCAGTACTTC. The chain is built from TRBV7-9 and TRBJ2-4; 8 nucleotides agree with TRBD1. Germline trimming cut 4 bases from V and 3 bases from J; bases unmatched to any gene: 11. Germline CDR1 and CDR2: SEHNR and FQNEAQ (reference sequence). This CDR3 is built from 17 residues.

Only a few counts were recorded for this clone. This chain joins TRBV5-1 and TRBJ1-3, with 7 bases lining up with TRBD1. Germline V lookup: CDR1 SGHRS, CDR2 YFSETQ. The J segment lost 0 bases and the V segment lost 0 bases, leaving 3 bases of the junction unmatched. The CDR3 contains 16 residues. The CDR3 spells CASSLGQGFSGNTIYF. CDR3 DNA sequence: TGCGCCAGCAGCTTGGGACAGGGATTCTCTGGAAACACCATATATTTT.

V and J are TRBV2 and TRBJ1-3, with D unresolved. The germline V gene has CDR1 SNHLY and CDR2 FYNNEI. Trimming took 2 bases from V and 0 from J, leaving 14 bases between them. The length of the CDR3 is 17 residues. For the CDR3, the DNA is TGTGCCAGCAGTGAAAATTTGGCAGCGATCTCTGGAAACACCATATATTTT. This translates into CASSENLAAISGNTIYF.

V and J are TRBV28 and TRBJ2-7; D might be TRBD2 (7 bases). V lost 2 bases and J 2 bases, leaving 10 bases between the germline ends. This CDR3 has 14 residues. Looked up from germline, CDR1 is MDHEN and CDR2 is SYDVKM. CDR3 nucleotide sequence: TGTGCCAGCAGTTTAGGGGGGGGCCCCTACGAGCAGTACGTC. Protein: CASSLGGGPYEQYV.

The gene calls are TRBV27 and TRBJ2-5; TRBD1 matches at 8 bases. V was clipped by 6 bases and J by 7 bases; unmatched bases: 10. Germline V gene lookup returns CDR1 MNHEY and CDR2 SMNVEV (reference sequence). The CDR3 has 14 residues. The CDR3 DNA follows: TGTGCCAGCAGCCCTACGACAGGGGTAGGGACCCAGTACTTC. Translation gives CASSPTTGVGTQYF.

This clone was counted a single time. This CDR3 is CASSPDGRKTQYF. In DNA, the CDR3 is TGTGCCAGCAGCCCGGACGGGCGTAAGACCCAGTACTTC. V is TRBV28 and J is TRBJ2-5; D is uncertain. There are 13 residues in the CDR3. Germline assignment: CDR1 MDHEN and CDR2 SYDVKM. V lost 6 bases to trimming and J lost 6 bases, with 14 bases between them.

V and J are TRBV6-5 and TRBJ2-7; TRBD1 is a possible D gene (6 bases). V lost 2 bases, J lost 0 bases, and 8 bases lay in between. Germline assignment: CDR1 MNHEY and CDR2 SVGAGI. This CDR3 has 14 amino acids. CDR3 in DNA: TGTGCCAGCAGTTACCGGGACACCTCCTACGAGCAGTACTTC. Its protein product is CASSYRDTSYEQYF.

V is TRBV6-1 and J is TRBJ2-7, with 7 nucleotides matching TRBD1. Germline assignment: CDR1 MNHNS and CDR2 SASEGT. The CDR3 consists of 15 residues. V lost 4 bases to trimming and J lost 0 bases; unmatched junction nucleotides: 6. The CDR3 sequence is CASSGPGQLSYEQYV. Written as DNA, the CDR3 is TGTGCCAGCAGTGGACCGGGACAGCTCTCCTACGAGCAGTACGTC.

The chain recombines TRBV6-1 with TRBJ2-6, with D unclear. There are 15 residues in the CDR3. CDR1 and CDR2 from the germline V gene are MNHNS and SASEGT. V was trimmed by 1 base and J by 0 bases, leaving 4 bases between them. DNA for the CDR3: TGTGCCAGCAGTGAAGGTAGCTCTGGGGCCAACGTCCTGACTTTC. Translated, it gives CASSEGSSGANVLTF.

The CDR3 bases are TGTGCCAGCAGCCCCGAAAGCCGGGGGGTTAATGAAAAACTGTTTTTT. This codes for CASSPESRGVNEKLFF. The chain carries TRBV14 and TRBJ1-4; D may be TRBD1 (5 bases). V was clipped by 4 bases and J by 4 bases, with 16 bases between them. The germline V gene has CDR1 SGHDN and CDR2 FVKESK. There are 16 residues in the CDR3.

The V and J genes are TRBV21-1 and TRBJ2-3; TRBD2 reflects the table's D call only, with no check against the DNA. TRBV21-1 is tagged as a pseudogene. This CDR3 is built from 17 residues. CDR3 nucleotides: TGTGCCAGCAGCAAAGACGACCATCATCGGAGGGCAGATACGCAGTATTTT. This encodes CASSKDDHHRRADTQYF.

The V gene is TRBV30, the J gene TRBJ2-1; 7 bases agree with TRBD2. This CDR3 has 14 residues. The germline gives CDR1 GTSNPN, CDR2 SVGIG (reference sequence). Losses at the gene ends were 7 bases for V and 0 bases for J; bases not matched to a gene: 6. The CDR3 protein is CALTSPPSYNEQFF. CDR3 in DNA: TGTGCCTTGACTAGCCCACCCTCCTACAATGAGCAGTTCTTC.

V is TRBV9 and J is TRBJ1-3, with TRBD1 as a possible D gene (6 bases). Trimming pared 5 bases from V and 0 bases from J, leaving 18 bases between. This CDR3 has 17 amino acids. Germline V lookup: CDR1 SGDLS, CDR2 YYNGEE. Here the CDR3 reads CASSDPGGGRSGNTIYF. The CDR3 nucleotides are TGTGCCAGCAGTGACCCTGGGGGGGGCCGCTCTGGAAACACCATATATTTT.

The rearrangement links TRBV6-5 to TRBJ1-1, with D hard to call. The V gene lost 6 bases and the J gene lost 8 bases, with 16 bases spanning the gap. Germline V CDR1 and CDR2: MNHEY, SVGAGI. This CDR3 has 13 residues. The CDR3 nucleotides are TGTGCCAGCAGACGGAGGTGGGCCAAGGAAGCTTTCTTT. Protein product: CASRRRWAKEAFF.

Here the CDR3 DNA reads TGTGCCAGCAGCAGAACTGGCGGGACAGGGGTCCATGGCTACACCTTC. Translation: CASSRTGGTGVHGYTF. The genes are TRBV7-9 and TRBJ1-2; 10 bases match TRBD1. There are 16 residues in the CDR3. From germline, CDR1 is SEHNR and CDR2 FQNEAQ (reference sequence). With V trimmed by 5 bases and J by 6 bases, 12 bases remained unmatched.

The CDR3 region is CASSFRVVAGGISYNEQFF. For the CDR3, the DNA is TGTGCCAGCAGTTTCCGTGTGGTAGCGGGGGGTATCTCCTACAATGAGCAGTTCTTC. This chain joins TRBV28 and TRBJ2-1; 10 bases are a match to TRBD2. CDR3 size: 19 residues. Germline values: CDR1 MDHEN, CDR2 SYDVKM. V was clipped by 3 bases and J by 0 bases; unmatched bases: 11.

The V and J genes are TRBV2 and TRBJ2-3, with D perhaps TRBD2 (6 bases). Germline CDR1 SNHLY, CDR2 FYNNEI. With 8 bases removed from V and 8 bases from J, the gap between germline ends came to 17 bases. This CDR3 is built from 13 residues. The CDR3 loop is CASHEAGRGTQYF. For the CDR3, the DNA is TGTGCCAGCCATGAAGCGGGTAGGGGTACGCAGTATTTT.

This chain links TRBV18 with TRBJ1-1; TRBD1 might be the D (6 bases). The CDR3 has 12 amino acids. Trimming took 3 bases from V and 7 from J, leaving 9 bases between them. Germline values: CDR1 KGHSH, CDR2 LQKENI. CDR3 amino acids: CASSPGASEAFF. CDR3 in DNA: TGTGCCAGCTCACCGGGGGCCAGTGAAGCTTTCTTT.

The chain uses TRBV14 and TRBJ2-2, with D hard to call. Germline lookup yields CDR1 SGHDN and CDR2 FVKESK. The CDR3 loop spans 15 amino acids. V shed 1 base and J shed 1 base, with 7 bases lying between them. The CDR3 region is CASSQVRQNTGELFF. DNA of the CDR3: TGTGCCAGCAGCCAAGTAAGACAGAACACCGGGGAGCTGTTTTTT.

This rearrangement joins TRBV6-5 to TRBJ1-6, with D perhaps matching TRBD1 (5 bases). Germline loops: CDR1 MNHEY, CDR2 SVGAGI. This CDR3 is 13 amino acids long. With 6 bases removed from V and 6 bases from J, the gap between germline ends came to 9 bases. The CDR3 coding sequence is TGTGCCAGCAGACAGACAGTTAATTCACCCCTCCACTTT. Amino acid sequence: CASRQTVNSPLHF.

This clone came up once. The chain is built from TRBV7-2 and TRBJ2-3; 10 bases line up with TRBD2. This CDR3 contains 16 residues. The germline CDR1 and CDR2 sequences are SGHTA and FQGNSA. J lost 8 bases, V lost 5 bases, and 13 bases had no gene match. CDR3 sequence (DNA): TGTGCCAGCAGCCCCCCCGGGACTAGCGCCTCCCGTACGCAGTATTTT. This sequence encodes CASSPPGTSASRTQYF.

V is TRBV5-1 and J is TRBJ1-5, with D perhaps TRBD1 (5 bases). CDR1 and CDR2 (germline): SGHRS, YFSETQ. The ends were cut back, 0 bases at V and 2 bases at J, with 6 bases in the middle. CDR3 length: 14 amino acids. The CDR3 DNA is TGCGCCAGCAGCTTGGAAGGGGGCAATCAGCCCCAGCATTTT. Translating gives CASSLEGGNQPQHF.

The V and J genes are TRBV7-9 and TRBJ2-2; maybe TRBD2 (6 bases). This CDR3 is 14 amino acids long. Germline-derived CDR1 and CDR2 are SEHNR and FQNEAQ (reference sequence). V was cut by 2 bases and J by 5 bases, with 9 bases left in between. CDR3 region: CASSLSSGTGELFF. DNA for the CDR3: TGTGCCAGCAGCTTAAGCAGCGGGACCGGGGAGCTGTTTTTT.

The rearrangement joins TRBV28 to TRBJ2-1; TRBD2 might be the D (7 bases). CDR1 is MDHEN, CDR2 SYDVKM, per germline. The CDR3 length is 16 residues. Between the trimmed V and J ends, which lost 4 bases and 7 bases, there was a span of 20 bases. The CDR3 spells CASSSRGGVRSNEQFF. DNA of the CDR3: TGTGCCAGCAGTTCACGCGGGGGCGTCCGAAGTAATGAGCAGTTCTTC.